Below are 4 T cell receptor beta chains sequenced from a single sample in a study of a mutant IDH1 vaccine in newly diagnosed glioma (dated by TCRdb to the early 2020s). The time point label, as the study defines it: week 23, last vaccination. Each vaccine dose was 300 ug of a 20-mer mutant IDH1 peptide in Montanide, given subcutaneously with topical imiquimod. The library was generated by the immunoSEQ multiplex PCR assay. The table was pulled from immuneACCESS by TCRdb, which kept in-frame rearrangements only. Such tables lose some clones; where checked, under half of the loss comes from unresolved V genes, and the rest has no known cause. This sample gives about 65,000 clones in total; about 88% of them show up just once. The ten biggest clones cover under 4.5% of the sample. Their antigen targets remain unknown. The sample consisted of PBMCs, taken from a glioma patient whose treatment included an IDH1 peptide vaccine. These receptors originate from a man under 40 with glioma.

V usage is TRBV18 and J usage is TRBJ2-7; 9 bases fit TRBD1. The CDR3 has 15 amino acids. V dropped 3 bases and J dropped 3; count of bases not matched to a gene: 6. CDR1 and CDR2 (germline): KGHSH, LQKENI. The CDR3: CASSPIGTGNYEQYF. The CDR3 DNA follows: TGTGCCAGCTCACCGATTGGGACAGGGAACTACGAGCAGTACTTC.

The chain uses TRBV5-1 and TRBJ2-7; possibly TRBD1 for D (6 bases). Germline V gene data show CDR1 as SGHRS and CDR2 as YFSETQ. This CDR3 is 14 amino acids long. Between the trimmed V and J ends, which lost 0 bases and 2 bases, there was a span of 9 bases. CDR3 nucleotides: TGCGCCAGCAGCTTGGCAGGGGCCGCCTACGAGCAGTACTTC. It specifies CASSLAGAAYEQYF.

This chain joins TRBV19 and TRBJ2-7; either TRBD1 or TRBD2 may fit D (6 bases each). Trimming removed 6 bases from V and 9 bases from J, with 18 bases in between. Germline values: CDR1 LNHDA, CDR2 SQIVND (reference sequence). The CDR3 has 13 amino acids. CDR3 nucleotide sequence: TGTGCCAGTAGCCCCCCGGGGGCCGGCGGGCAGTACTTC. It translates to CASSPPGAGGQYF.

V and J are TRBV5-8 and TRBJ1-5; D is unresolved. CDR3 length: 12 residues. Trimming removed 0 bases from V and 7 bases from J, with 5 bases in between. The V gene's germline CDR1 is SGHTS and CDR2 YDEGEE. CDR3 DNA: TGTGCCAGCAGCTTGGCCGGGCAGCCCCAGCATTTT. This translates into CASSLAGQPQHF. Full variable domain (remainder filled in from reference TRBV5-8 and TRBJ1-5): EAGVTQSPTHLIKTRGQQATLRCSPISGHTSVYWYQQALGLGLQFLLWYDEGEERNRGNFPPRFSGRQFPNYSSELNVNALELEDSALYLCASSLAGQPQHFGDGTRLSIL.